The clone carrying this T cell receptor (beta chain) is a singleton in its sample. The data were obtained in a study of blood T cell repertoires in COVID-19. The CDR3 has 15 amino acids. Germline V gives CDR1 MDHEN, CDR2 SYDVKM. Trimming stripped 6 bases from V and 0 bases from J, with 12 bases between. As originally analysed: Amplification of reference gene primers provided the estimated nucleated cell counts. Profiling relied on immunoSEQ multiplex PCR, and the TCRdb table lists in-frame clones only, not all of them. V, J and clone size were drawn from that table, and D and trimming were deduced from the DNA. Of just over 300,000 clones listed, nearly 90% are singletons.

What was sequenced was PBMCs or T cells enriched from blood (not recorded which). The sequence came from a woman between 18 and 29 years old with acute COVID-19. The rearrangement links TRBV28 to TRBJ2-1; D not resolved. The CDR3 DNA reads TGTGCCAGCAGAATAGACATGAGCTCCTACAATGAGCAGTTCTTC. Its protein is CASRIDMSSYNEQFF.